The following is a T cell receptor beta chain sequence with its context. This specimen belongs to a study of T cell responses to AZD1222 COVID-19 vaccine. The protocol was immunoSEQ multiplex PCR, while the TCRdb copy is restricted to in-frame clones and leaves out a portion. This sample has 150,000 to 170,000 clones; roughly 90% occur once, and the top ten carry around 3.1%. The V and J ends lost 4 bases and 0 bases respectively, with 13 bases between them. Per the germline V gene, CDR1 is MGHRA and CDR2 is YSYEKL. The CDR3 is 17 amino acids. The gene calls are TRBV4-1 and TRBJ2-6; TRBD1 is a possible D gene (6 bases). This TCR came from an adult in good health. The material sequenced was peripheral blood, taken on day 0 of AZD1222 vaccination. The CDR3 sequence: CASSLLGQSSGANVLTF. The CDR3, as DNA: TGCGCCAGCAGCCTTCTCGGACAGTCCTCTGGGGCCAACGTCCTGACTTTC.